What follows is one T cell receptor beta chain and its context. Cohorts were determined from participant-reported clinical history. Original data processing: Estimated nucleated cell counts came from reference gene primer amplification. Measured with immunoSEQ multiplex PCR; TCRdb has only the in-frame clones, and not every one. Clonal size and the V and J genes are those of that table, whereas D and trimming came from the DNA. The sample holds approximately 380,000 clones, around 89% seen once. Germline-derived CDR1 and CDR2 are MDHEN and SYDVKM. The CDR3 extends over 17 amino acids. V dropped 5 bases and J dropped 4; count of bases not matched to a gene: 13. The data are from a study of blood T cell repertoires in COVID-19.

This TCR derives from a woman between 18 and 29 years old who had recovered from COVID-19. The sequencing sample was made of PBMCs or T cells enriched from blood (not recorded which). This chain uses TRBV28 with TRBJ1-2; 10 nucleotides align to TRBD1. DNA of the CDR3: TGTGCCAGCAGTAGGACAGGGGGGTACGCTACTATCTATGGCTACACCTTC. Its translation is CASSRTGGYATIYGYTF.